This T cell receptor (beta chain) was obtained from a study of response to subunit inactivated influenza vaccine. From the RT-PCR reads, TCRdb called clonotypes with MiXCR, one entry per CDR3 protein. The sample shows around 750,000 distinct CDR3 sequences, approximately 21% of them seen only once. With regard to this clonotype: Its antigen is not identified.

Between the trimmed V and J ends, which lost 2 bases and 4 bases, there was a span of 17 bases. CDR3 length: 17 residues. CDR1 and CDR2 (germline): SGHTA, FQGNSA. Study conclusions and caveats: That few new T cells are recruited by each seasonal influenza vaccination was the authors' suggestion.

This chain uses TRBV7-2 with TRBJ2-2; the D gene is possibly TRBD2 (6 bases). This clonotype was obtained from a man aged 45-60 years who received an inactivated influenza vaccine. This specimen consisted of PBMCs from blood, obtained about 5 days after vaccination. The CDR3 region is CASSLFAPAGGTGELFF. The CDR3 DNA is TGTGCCAGCAGCTTATTCGCCCCGGCCGGGGGCACCGGGGAGCTGTTTTTT.